Following are 19 T cell receptor beta chains from one sample sequenced in a study of cytomegalovirus exposure and HLA in healthy donors. In the PCR, 60 Vbeta and 13 Jbeta primers were used. Clones were read by immunoSEQ multiplex PCR, and TCRdb kept only the in-frame ones, dropping some. Among some 190,000 clones listed, approximately 83% were seen once. Sequenced: PBMCs. These receptors were obtained from a boy aged 2 to 10 in good health and CMV-seronegative.

CDR3 protein: CASSLGREGPHLTNTGELFF. CDR3 nucleotides: TGTGCCAGCAGCTTAGGCAGGGAGGGACCCCACCTGACGAACACCGGGGAGCTGTTTTTT. The chain carries TRBV11-3 and TRBJ2-2; 7 nucleotides line up with TRBD2. The J segment lost 0 bases and the V segment lost 1 base, leaving 14 bases of the junction unmatched. Germline-derived CDR1 and CDR2 are SGHNT and YENEEA. This CDR3 contains 20 residues. Complete variable domain (other parts from reference TRBV11-3 and TRBJ2-2): EAGVVQSPRYKIIEKKQPVAFWCNPISGHNTLYWYLQNLGQGPELLIRYENEEAVDDSQLPKDRFSAERLKGVDSTLKIQPAELGDSAVYLCASSLGREGPHLTNTGELFFGEGSRLTVL.

The CDR3 is CASSLVLARGYEQYF. The CDR3 coding sequence is TGTGCCAGCAGCTTAGTCCTAGCCCGGGGTTACGAGCAGTACTTC. The V call is TRBV7-2, the J call TRBJ2-7; tentative D call: TRBD2 (5 bases). The CDR3 covers 15 residues. Trimming removed 1 base from V and 4 bases from J, with 14 bases in between. Germline V gene lookup returns CDR1 SGHTA and CDR2 FQGNSA.

This chain uses TRBV19 with TRBJ1-5; D remains unclear. The CDR3 spans 18 residues. CDR1 LNHDA and CDR2 SQIVND come from the germline V gene (reference sequence). Between the trimmed V and J ends, which lost 5 bases and 0 bases, there was a span of 20 bases. CDR3 protein: CASSPAFSGTYSNQPQHF. CDR3 in DNA: TGTGCCAGTAGTCCAGCGTTTTCTGGAACATATAGCAATCAGCCCCAGCATTTT.

This rearrangement joins TRBV9 to TRBJ1-1, with D possibly being TRBD1 (6 bases). The CDR3 consists of 17 residues. Germline CDR1 SGDLS, CDR2 YYNGEE. Trimming left V 3 bases short and J 0 bases short, with 18 bases between. Here the CDR3 DNA reads TGTGCCAGCAGCGCGGACGGACAGAGTTTTATGAACACTGAAGCTTTCTTT. Its translation is CASSADGQSFMNTEAFF.

This chain links TRBV25-1 with TRBJ2-3, with TRBD2 as a possible D gene (5 bases). CDR3 length equals 16 residues. From germline, CDR1 is MGHDK and CDR2 SYGVNS. With 5 bases removed from V and 2 bases from J, the gap between germline ends came to 17 bases. Here the CDR3 reads CASSTRGVGNTDTQYF. CDR3 nucleotides: TGTGCCAGCAGTACCCGGGGAGTCGGGAACACAGATACGCAGTATTTT.

J is TRBJ1-2 and V is TRBV19; 7 bases fit TRBD1. This CDR3 contains 15 residues. The V gene's germline CDR1 is LNHDA and CDR2 SQIVND (reference sequence). Trimming cost V 1 base and J 10 bases; bases outside gene matches: 12. CDR3 in amino acids: CASSIVTGQPKSYTF. CDR3 nucleotide sequence: TGTGCCAGTAGTATAGTCACGGGACAGCCAAAATCCTACACCTTC.

The chain has TRBV5-4 and TRBJ2-3, with 9 bases matching TRBD2. J gave up 2 bases and V 4 bases, and 5 bases lay outside the gene matches. The germline gives CDR1 SGHNT, CDR2 YYREEE (reference sequence). This CDR3 has 15 residues. CDR3 nucleotides: TGTGCCAGCAGCCTGACTAGCGGATCCACAGATACGCAGTATTTT. It yields the protein CASSLTSGSTDTQYF.

V and J are TRBV5-1 and TRBJ2-5; no clear D gene. The CDR3 sequence is 13 residues long. From germline, CDR1 is SGHRS and CDR2 YFSETQ. V was cut by 5 bases and J by 2 bases, with 10 bases left in between. For the CDR3, the DNA is TGCGCCAGCAGGTTTAGAAATCAAGAGACCCAGTACTTC. Translating gives CASRFRNQETQYF.

The CDR3 region is CASSIKTGLLNEKLFF. The CDR3 DNA reads as TGTGCCAGCAGCATTAAAACAGGGTTGTTGAATGAAAAACTGTTTTTT. The chain combines TRBV7-8 with TRBJ1-4; TRBD1 is a possible D gene (6 bases). The CDR3 totals 16 residues. Germline V CDR1 and CDR2: SGHVS, FQNEAQ. V was clipped by 5 bases and J by 5 bases, with 18 bases between them. The complete variable domain, with remaining parts taken from reference TRBV7-8 and TRBJ1-4, reads GAGVSQSPRYKVAKRGQDVALRCDPISGHVSLFWYQQALGQGPEFLTYFQNEAQLDKSGLPSDRFFAERPEGSVSTLKIQRTQQEDSAVYLCASSIKTGLLNEKLFFGSGTQLSVL.

The V and J genes are TRBV18 and TRBJ2-2; a possible D gene is TRBD1 (5 bases). Germline CDR1 is KGHSH and CDR2 is LQKENI. This CDR3 is built from 15 residues. The V gene lost 2 bases and the J gene lost 1 base, with 8 bases spanning the gap. Here the CDR3 reads CASSPGQGNTGELFF. The CDR3 DNA reads as TGTGCCAGCTCACCAGGCCAGGGGAACACCGGGGAGCTGTTTTTT.

This clone was observed a handful of times. The V and J genes are TRBV4-3 and TRBJ2-3; TRBD2 matches 7 bases. The CDR3 totals 15 residues. Trimming cost V 1 base and J 5 bases; bases outside gene matches: 6. CDR1 is LGHNA and CDR2 is YSLEER in the germline V gene. CDR3 nucleotides: TGCGCCAGCAGCCAAGTCGGGCGGGAGCAAGATACGCAGTATTTT. Protein sequence: CASSQVGREQDTQYF.

This sequence joins TRBV4-2 and TRBJ2-5; D perhaps matches TRBD2 (5 bases). V lost 1 base and J 7 bases, leaving 19 bases between the germline ends. Per germline, CDR1 LGHNA and CDR2 YNFKEQ. CDR3 length: 16 residues. Here the CDR3 reads CASSQVGGRPEGTQYF. In DNA, the CDR3 is TGTGCCAGCAGCCAAGTCGGAGGCAGGCCCGAGGGGACCCAGTACTTC.

The J gene is TRBJ1-4, the V gene TRBV19; tentative D call: TRBD1 (6 bases). V lost 9 bases to trimming and J lost 7 bases, with 12 bases between them. The CDR3 has 12 residues. CDR1 is LNHDA, CDR2 SQIVND, per germline (reference sequence). The CDR3 region has the DNA TGTGCCAGCCAGGGGCTTGTTGAAAAACTGTTTTTT. This translates into CASQGLVEKLFF.

The chain uses TRBV13 and TRBJ2-3; 8 bases fit TRBD2. Germline V CDR1 and CDR2: PRHDT, FYEKMQ (reference sequence). Unmatched junction bases numbered 3, after V lost 1 base and J lost 6 bases. The CDR3 is made up of 14 amino acids. CDR3 sequence: CASSLAAGADTQYF. The CDR3 coding sequence is TGTGCCAGCAGCTTAGCAGCGGGAGCGGATACGCAGTATTTT.

The chain combines TRBV7-2 with TRBJ1-1, with D tentatively TRBD1 (5 bases). V dropped 2 bases and J dropped 5 bases, with 6 bases sitting between them. Germline lookup yields CDR1 SGHTA and CDR2 FQGNSA. The CDR3 runs to 12 residues. The CDR3 nucleotides are TGTGCCAGCAGCTTAACAGGTACTGAAGCTTTCTTT. Translated, it gives CASSLTGTEAFF.

This rearrangement joins TRBV5-8 to TRBJ2-3; TRBD1 matches at 9 bases. CDR3 length: 17 amino acids. V was pared by 1 base and J by 3 bases, with 9 bases of the junction left unmatched. The V gene's germline CDR1 is SGHTS and CDR2 YDEGEE. The CDR3 DNA reads as TGTGCCAGCAGCTTGATGGGGGACAGGGTAGTGACAGATACGCAGTATTTT. Its protein product is CASSLMGDRVVTDTQYF.

V gene TRBV20-1 combines with J gene TRBJ1-2, with unresolved D. Trimming stripped 6 bases from V and 13 bases from J, with 18 bases between. Germline CDR1 and CDR2: DFQATT and SNEGSKA (reference sequence). The CDR3 runs 11 residues. This chain's CDR3 is CSARKGQSSTF. In DNA, the CDR3 is TGCAGTGCCAGGAAAGGCCAGAGCTCCACCTTC.

The rearrangement uses TRBV6-6 and TRBJ1-5; D is unresolved. Germline V CDR1 and CDR2: MNHNY, SVGAGI (reference sequence). The CDR3 extends over 13 amino acids. Trimming took 7 bases from V and 3 from J, leaving 10 bases between them. CDR3 in amino acids: CASTLALNQPQHF. In nucleotides, the CDR3 is TGTGCCAGCACCCTGGCCCTCAATCAGCCCCAGCATTTT.

Only a few counts were recorded for this clone. The chain recombines TRBV5-6 with TRBJ2-1; 10 positions agree with TRBD2. This CDR3 contains 14 residues. V trimming: 4 bases; J trimming: 4 bases; junction bases outside the gene matches: 2. In germline, CDR1 is SGHDT, CDR2 YYEEEE. This CDR3 reads CASSLAGAYNEQFF. The CDR3 region has the DNA TGTGCCAGCAGCCTAGCGGGAGCGTACAATGAGCAGTTCTTC.